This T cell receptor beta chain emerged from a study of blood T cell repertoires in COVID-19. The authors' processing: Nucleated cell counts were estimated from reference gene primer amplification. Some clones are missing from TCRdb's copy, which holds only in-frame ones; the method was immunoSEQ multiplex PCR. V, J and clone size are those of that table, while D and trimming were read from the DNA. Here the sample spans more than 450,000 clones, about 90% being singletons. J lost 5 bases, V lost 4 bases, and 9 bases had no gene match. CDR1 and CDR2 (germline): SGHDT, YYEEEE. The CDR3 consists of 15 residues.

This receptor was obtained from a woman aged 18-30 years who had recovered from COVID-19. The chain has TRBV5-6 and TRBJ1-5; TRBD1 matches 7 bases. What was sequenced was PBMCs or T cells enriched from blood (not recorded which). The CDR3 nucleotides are TGTGCCAGCAGCGTATTTACAGGGGTTTATCAGCCCCAGCATTTT. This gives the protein CASSVFTGVYQPQHF.